A selection of T cell receptor beta chains follows, all from one sample in a study of PD-L1 blockade in urothelial cancer. TCRdb keeps only in-frame clones here, not all; method: immunoSEQ multiplex PCR. The table shows 25,000 to 30,000 clones, with over 60% occurring only once. The specimen comprised PBMCs, sampled around atezolizumab (anti-PD-L1) treatment. Receptor source: a man aged 65 to 85 with urothelial cancer. The conserved cysteine and the conserved F or W are not part of the CDR3 here. The size of a clone is reported for some rows only, either as once, few or many, or as a class for expanded clones.

j_call: TRBJ1-1
clone_size: NA
v_call: TRBV19
cdr3_aa: ASSISRTMNTEAF

j_call: TRBJ1-1
clone_size: NA
v_call: TRBV29-1
cdr3_aa: SGNSQGAGTEAF

j_call: TRBJ1-6
clone_size: NA
v_call: TRBV27
cdr3_aa: ASSLYPLGQGDSPLH

j_call: TRBJ2-3
clone_size: NA
v_call: TRBV14
cdr3_aa: ASSPSLTSGTSTDTQY

j_call: TRBJ1-3
clone_size: once
v_call: TRBV6-1
cdr3_aa: ASRRDSGNTIY

j_call: TRBJ1-1
clone_size: NA
v_call: TRBV19
cdr3_aa: ASRHRGANTEAF

j_call: TRBJ1-6
clone_size: once
v_call: TRBV2
cdr3_aa: ASSGGDRSNSPLH

j_call: TRBJ2-4
clone_size: NA
v_call: TRBV11-2
cdr3_aa: ASSLLAGGLAKNIQY

j_call: TRBJ2-7
clone_size: NA
v_call: TRBV2
cdr3_aa: ASSILNVPSGEQY

j_call: TRBJ2-1
clone_size: NA
v_call: TRBV5-4
cdr3_aa: ASSYRTSGRSGAYNEQF

j_call: TRBJ2-6
clone_size: NA
v_call: TRBV5-4
cdr3_aa: ASSFRGSGANVLT

j_call: TRBJ2-1
clone_size: NA
v_call: TRBV7-2
cdr3_aa: ASSLDRGTYNEQF

j_call: TRBJ1-2
clone_size: NA
v_call: TRBV5-1
cdr3_aa: ASSTQPSNSNYGYT

j_call: TRBJ2-3
clone_size: NA
v_call: TRBV9
cdr3_aa: ASSVTANTDTQY

j_call: TRBJ1-6
clone_size: NA
v_call: TRBV13
cdr3_aa: ASGGVMNSPLH

j_call: TRBJ1-5
clone_size: NA
v_call: TRBV11-2
cdr3_aa: ASSLTTGFSNQPQH

j_call: TRBJ2-3
clone_size: NA
v_call: TRBV10-3
cdr3_aa: AISESRGNTQY

j_call: TRBJ1-2
clone_size: NA
v_call: TRBV28
cdr3_aa: ASSFSGRARDGYT

j_call: TRBJ2-3
clone_size: NA
v_call: TRBV6-1
cdr3_aa: ASSELGTVTDTQY

j_call: TRBJ2-1
clone_size: NA
v_call: TRBV4-3
cdr3_aa: ASSIAGGPFEQF